The clone carrying this T cell receptor beta chain was seen at least ten times. Antigen: not known. Here the CDR3 omits its conserved ending phenylalanine or tryptophan, so a read error is the likely source. The CDR3 loop spans 14 amino acids. Germline V lookup: CDR1 MGHRA, CDR2 YSYEKL. Co-extracted RNA and DNA came from around 20-30 mg of unsorted bulk tissue. Starting from approximately 470 ng of total RNA, TCR beta cDNA was produced with a primer in the constant region. Three-round nested multiplex PCR performed with slightly modified ARM-PCR produced the TCR beta libraries. Use of TRBV1-TRBV30 forward primers with a C-beta reverse primer characterized the first two PCR rounds, which lasted about 10 cycles each. TCRdb reanalysed the multiplex PCR reads using MiXCR and keeps one entry per CDR3 protein. The sample has 65,000 to 80,000 distinct CDR3 sequences; roughly three quarters are singletons.

The data derive from a study of tumor-infiltrating lymphocytes in primary liver carcinoma. Points from the study as a whole: Tumor-adjacent and tumor-blood pairs overlapped less than tumor region pairs did.

The TCR originated in a man aged 40-49 years with primary liver carcinoma and hepatitis B virus infection. Sequences were obtained from liver tumor tissue from sampling region 4. Subset of the sample: tumor region T4, right-lateral pole. This rearrangement joins TRBV4-1 to TRBJ2-1; 9 nucleotides agree with TRBD2. CDR3 region: CASSQAGGYNGQFL. The CDR3 coding sequence is TGCGCCAGCAGCCAGGCGGGAGGGTACAATGGGCAGTTCCTC.